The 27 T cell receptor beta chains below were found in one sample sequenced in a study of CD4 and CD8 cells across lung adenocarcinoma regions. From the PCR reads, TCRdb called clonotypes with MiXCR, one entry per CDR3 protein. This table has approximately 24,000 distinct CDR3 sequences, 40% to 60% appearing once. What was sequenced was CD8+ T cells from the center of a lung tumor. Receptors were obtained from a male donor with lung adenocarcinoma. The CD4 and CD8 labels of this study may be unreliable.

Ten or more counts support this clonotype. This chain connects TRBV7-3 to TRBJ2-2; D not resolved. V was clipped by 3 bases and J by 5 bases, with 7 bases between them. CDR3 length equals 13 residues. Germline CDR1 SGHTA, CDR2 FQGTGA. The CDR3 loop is CASSFDRTGELFF. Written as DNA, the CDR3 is TGTGCCAGCAGCTTTGATAGGACCGGGGAGCTGTTTTTT.

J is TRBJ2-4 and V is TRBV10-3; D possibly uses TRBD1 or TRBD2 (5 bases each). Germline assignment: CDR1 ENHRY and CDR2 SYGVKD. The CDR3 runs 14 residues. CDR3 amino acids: CGVTGLGAPDIQYF. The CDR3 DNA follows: TGTGGCGTCACGGGGCTGGGAGCCCCAGATATTCAGTACTTC.

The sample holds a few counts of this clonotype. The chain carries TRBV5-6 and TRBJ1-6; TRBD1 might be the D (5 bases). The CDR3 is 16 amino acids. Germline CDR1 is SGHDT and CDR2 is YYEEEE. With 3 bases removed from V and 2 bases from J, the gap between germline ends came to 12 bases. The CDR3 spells CASSSWRGAYNSPLHF. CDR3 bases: TGTGCCAGCAGCTCATGGAGAGGGGCCTATAATTCACCCCTCCACTTT.

CDR3: CASSGWQGDYGYTF. DNA for the CDR3: TGTGCCAGCAGTGGTTGGCAGGGGGACTATGGCTACACCTTC. The chain carries TRBV6-1 and TRBJ1-2; TRBD1 matches 7 bases. This CDR3 spans 14 amino acids. V trimming: 4 bases; J trimming: 3 bases; junction bases outside the gene matches: 5. Per germline, CDR1 MNHNS and CDR2 SASEGT.

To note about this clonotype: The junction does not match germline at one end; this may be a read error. The CDR3 coding sequence is TGTGCCAGCGGGGGAGCCGGGGCAGGGGTCGAAGAGACGCAGTACTTC. Its protein is CASGGAGAGVEETQYF. The chain has TRBV6-1 and TRBJ2-5; tentatively, D is TRBD1 (6 bases). Per the germline V gene, CDR1 is MNHNS and CDR2 is SASEGT. This CDR3 has 16 residues.

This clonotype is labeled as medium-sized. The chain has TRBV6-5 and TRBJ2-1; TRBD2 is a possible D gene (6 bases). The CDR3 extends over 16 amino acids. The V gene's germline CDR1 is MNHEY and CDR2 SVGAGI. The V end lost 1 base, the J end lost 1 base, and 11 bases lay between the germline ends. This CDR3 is CASSYYGRKSYNEQFF. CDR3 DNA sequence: TGTGCCAGCAGTTACTACGGGAGAAAGTCCTACAATGAGCAGTTCTTC.

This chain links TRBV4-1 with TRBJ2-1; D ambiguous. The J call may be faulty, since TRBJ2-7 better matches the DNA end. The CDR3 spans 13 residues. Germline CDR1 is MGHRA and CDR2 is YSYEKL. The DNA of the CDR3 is TGCGCCAGCAGCCTATCGGAAGGATACGAGCAGTACTTC. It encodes CASSLSEGYEQYF.

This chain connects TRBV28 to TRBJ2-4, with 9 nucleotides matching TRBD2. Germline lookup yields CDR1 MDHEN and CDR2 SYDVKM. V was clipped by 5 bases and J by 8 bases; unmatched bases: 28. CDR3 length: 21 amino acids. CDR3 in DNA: TGTGCCAGCAGTCCAACATCCCGAGTGGCGGGAGGGGGACTAGACCAAGACATTCAGTACTTC. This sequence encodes CASSPTSRVAGGGLDQDIQYF.

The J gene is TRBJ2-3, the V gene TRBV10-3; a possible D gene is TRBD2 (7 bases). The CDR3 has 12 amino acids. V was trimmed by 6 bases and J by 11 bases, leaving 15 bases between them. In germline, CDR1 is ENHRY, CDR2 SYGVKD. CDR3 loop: CAIREGGAQQYF. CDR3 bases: TGTGCCATCAGGGAGGGGGGGGCTCAGCAGTATTTT.

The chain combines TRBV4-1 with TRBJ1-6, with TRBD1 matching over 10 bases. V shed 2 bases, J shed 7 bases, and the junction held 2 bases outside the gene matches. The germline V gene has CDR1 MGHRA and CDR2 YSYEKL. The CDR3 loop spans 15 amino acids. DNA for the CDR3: TGCGCCAGCAGCCAACGGGACAGGGGAAATTCACCCCTCCACTTT. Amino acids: CASSQRDRGNSPLHF.

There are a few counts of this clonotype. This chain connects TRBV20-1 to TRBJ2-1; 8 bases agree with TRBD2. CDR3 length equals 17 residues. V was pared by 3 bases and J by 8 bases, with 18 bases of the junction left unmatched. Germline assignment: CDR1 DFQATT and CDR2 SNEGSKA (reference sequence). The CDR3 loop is CSASSAAGANERDEQFF. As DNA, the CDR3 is TGCAGTGCTAGCTCCGCAGCGGGAGCCAACGAAAGGGATGAGCAGTTCTTC.

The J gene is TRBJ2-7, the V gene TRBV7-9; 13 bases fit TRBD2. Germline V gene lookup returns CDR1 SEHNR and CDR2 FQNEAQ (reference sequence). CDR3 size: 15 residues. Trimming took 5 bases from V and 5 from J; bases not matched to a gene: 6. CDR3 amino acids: CASSPGLAGVHEQYF. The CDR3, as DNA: TGTGCCAGCAGCCCTGGACTAGCGGGAGTTCACGAGCAGTACTTC.

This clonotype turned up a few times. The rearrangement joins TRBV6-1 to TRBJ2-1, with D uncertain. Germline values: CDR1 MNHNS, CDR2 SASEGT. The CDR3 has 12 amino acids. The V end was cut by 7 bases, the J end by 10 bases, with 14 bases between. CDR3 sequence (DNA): TGTGCCAGCACAGGCGAGACGTACGAGCAGTTCTTC. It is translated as CASTGETYEQFF.

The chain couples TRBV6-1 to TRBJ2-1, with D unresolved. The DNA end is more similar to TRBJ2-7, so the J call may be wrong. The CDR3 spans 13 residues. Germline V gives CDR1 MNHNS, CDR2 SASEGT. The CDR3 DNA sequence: TGTGCCAGCAGCCAGCTTATGGCCTACGAGCAGTACGTC. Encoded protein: CASSQLMAYEQYV.

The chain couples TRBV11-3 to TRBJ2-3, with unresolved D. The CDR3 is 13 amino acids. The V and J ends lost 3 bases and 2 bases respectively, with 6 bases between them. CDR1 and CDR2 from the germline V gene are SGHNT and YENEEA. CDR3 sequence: CASSLALTDTQYF. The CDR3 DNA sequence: TGTGCCAGCAGCTTGGCCCTCACAGATACGCAGTATTTT.

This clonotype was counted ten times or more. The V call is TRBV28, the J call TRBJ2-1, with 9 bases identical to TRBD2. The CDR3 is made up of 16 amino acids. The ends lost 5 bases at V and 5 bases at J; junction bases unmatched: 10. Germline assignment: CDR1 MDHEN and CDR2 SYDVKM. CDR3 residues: CASSAWGSGRNNEQFF. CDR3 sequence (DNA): TGTGCCAGCAGTGCCTGGGGTAGCGGGAGAAACAATGAGCAGTTCTTC.

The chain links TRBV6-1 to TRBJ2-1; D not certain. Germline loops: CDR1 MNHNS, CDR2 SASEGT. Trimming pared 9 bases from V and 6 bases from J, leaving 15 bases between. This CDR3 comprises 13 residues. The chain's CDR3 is CARGLCLSNEQFF. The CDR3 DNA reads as TGTGCCAGGGGTCTGTGCCTCAGCAATGAGCAGTTCTTC.

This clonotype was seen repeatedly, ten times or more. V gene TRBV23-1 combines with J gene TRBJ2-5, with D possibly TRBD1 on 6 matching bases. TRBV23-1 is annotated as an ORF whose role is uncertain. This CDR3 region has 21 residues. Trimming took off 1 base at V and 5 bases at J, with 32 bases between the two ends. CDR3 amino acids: CASSQFLSSSEGETYRETQYF. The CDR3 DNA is TGCGCCAGCAGTCAATTTTTATCGTCTAGTGAGGGGGAAACGTACCGGGAGACCCAGTACTTC.

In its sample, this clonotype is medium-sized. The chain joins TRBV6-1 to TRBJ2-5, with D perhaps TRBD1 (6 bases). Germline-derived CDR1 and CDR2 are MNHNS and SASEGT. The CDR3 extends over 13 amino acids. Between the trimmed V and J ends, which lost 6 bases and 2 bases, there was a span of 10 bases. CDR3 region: CASSPQGQETQYF. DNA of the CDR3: TGTGCCAGCAGCCCCCAGGGGCAAGAGACCCAGTACTTC.

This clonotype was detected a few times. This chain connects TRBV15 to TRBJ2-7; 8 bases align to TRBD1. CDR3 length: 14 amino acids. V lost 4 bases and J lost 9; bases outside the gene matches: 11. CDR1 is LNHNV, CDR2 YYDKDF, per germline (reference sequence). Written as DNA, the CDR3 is TGTGCCACCAGCATGGCCAGGGGGCGGTTGGGGCAGTACTTC. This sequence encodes CATSMARGRLGQYF.

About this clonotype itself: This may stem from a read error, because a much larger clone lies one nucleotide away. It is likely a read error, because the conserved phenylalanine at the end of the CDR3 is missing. The CDR3 is CASSSGYGTSGYNEQFS. CDR3 coding DNA: TGTGCCAGCAGCTCCGGATATGGGACTAGCGGCTACAATGAGCAGTTCTCC. This chain joins TRBV5-4 and TRBJ2-1; 11 nucleotides match TRBD2. This CDR3 is 17 amino acids long. Trimming cost V 3 bases and J 3 bases; bases outside gene matches: 8. Germline CDR1 is SGHNT and CDR2 is YYREEE (reference sequence).

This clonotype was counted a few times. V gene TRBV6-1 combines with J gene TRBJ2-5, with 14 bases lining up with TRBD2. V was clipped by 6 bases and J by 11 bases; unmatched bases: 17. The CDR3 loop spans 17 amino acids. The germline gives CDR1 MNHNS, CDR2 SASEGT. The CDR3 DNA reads TGTGCCAGCAGCACCGGGACTAGCGGGAGAGCAATCTACAAGCAGTACTTC. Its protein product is CASSTGTSGRAIYKQYF.

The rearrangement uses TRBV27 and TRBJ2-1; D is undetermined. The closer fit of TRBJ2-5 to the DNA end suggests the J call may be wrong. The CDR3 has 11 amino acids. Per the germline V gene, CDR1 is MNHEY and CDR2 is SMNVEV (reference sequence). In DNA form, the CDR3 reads TGTGGGAGCAGTGTCCTAGATACCCAGTACTTC. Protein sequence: CGSSVLDTQYF.

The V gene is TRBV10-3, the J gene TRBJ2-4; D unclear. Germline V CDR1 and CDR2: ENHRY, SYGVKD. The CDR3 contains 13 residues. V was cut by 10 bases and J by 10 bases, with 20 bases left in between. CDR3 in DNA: TGTGCCACGCGGATGGGTGCCAAAGATATTCAGTACTTC. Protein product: CATRMGAKDIQYF.

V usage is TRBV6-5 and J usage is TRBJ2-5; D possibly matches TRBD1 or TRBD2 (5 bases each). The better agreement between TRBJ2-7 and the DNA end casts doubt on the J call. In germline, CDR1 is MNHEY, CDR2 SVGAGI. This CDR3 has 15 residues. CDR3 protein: CASSYSHGTAYEQYF. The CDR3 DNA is TGTGCCAGCAGTTACTCGCACGGGACGGCCTACGAGCAGTACTTC.

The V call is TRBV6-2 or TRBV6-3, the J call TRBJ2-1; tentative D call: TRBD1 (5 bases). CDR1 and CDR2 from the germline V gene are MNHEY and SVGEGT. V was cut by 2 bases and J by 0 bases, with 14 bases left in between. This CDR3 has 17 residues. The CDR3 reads CASSYALGRTSYNEQFF. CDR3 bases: TGTGCCAGCAGTTACGCCCTGGGGCGGACCTCCTACAATGAGCAGTTCTTC.

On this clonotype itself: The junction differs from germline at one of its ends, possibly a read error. The chain's CDR3 is CGIDTEYF. CDR3 in DNA: TGTGGCATAGATACGGAGTATTTC. The rearrangement uses TRBV10-3 and TRBJ2-3; D gene unclear. The CDR3 is made up of 8 amino acids. Germline-derived CDR1 and CDR2 are ENHRY and SYGVKD.